The TCR beta chain described here comes from a study of metastatic and nonmetastatic thyroid tumors. The table lists this clone with many counts. The target antigen is unknown. Study-wide findings and caveats: Malignant thyroid tumors reportedly exceeded benign nodules significantly in TCR beta diversity, with the difference appearing in blood and tumor.

MiXCR reprocessed the PCR reads for TCRdb. The profile shows about 12,000 clones, around 21% of them singletons. The V end lost 1 base, the J end lost 14 bases, and 12 bases lay between the germline ends. The CDR3 consists of 12 residues. Germline V gives CDR1 SEHNR, CDR2 FQNEAQ (reference sequence). Every patient was untreated before thyroid surgery. The genes are TRBV7-9 and TRBJ2-1; no clear D. This TCR came from a female donor with papillary thyroid cancer or a benign thyroid nodule (not recorded which). Some clones in this sample may be carry-over from other donors' samples. The sample comprised adjacent normal tissue. The CDR3 here is CASSLVGSWKFF. The CDR3 DNA reads TGTGCCAGCAGCTTAGTCGGCAGTTGGAAGTTCTTC.